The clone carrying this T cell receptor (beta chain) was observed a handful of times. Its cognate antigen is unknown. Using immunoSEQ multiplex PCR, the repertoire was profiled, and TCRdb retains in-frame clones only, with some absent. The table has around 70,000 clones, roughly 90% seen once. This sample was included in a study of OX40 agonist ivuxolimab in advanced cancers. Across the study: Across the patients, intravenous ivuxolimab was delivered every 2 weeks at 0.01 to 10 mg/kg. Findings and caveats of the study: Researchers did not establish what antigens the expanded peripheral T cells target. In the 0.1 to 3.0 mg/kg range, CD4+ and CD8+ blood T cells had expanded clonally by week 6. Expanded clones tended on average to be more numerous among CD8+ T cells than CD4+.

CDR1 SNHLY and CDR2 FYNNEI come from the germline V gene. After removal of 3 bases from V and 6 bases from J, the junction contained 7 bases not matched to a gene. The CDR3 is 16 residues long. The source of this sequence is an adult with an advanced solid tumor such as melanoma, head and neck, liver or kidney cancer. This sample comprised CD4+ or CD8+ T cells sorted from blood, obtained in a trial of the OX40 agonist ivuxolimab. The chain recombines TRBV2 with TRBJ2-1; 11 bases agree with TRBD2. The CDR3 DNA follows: TGTGCCAGCAGTGATTTAGCGGGAGGGCTAGGCAATGAGCAGTTCTTC. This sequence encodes CASSDLAGGLGNEQFF.